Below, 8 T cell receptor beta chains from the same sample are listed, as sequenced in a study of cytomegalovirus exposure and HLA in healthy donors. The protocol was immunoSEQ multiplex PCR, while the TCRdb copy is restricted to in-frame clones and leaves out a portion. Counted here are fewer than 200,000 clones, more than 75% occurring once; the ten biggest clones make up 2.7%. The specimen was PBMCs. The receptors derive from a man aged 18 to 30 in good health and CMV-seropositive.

The CDR3 is CASRPSGGEQFF. The CDR3 DNA is TGTGCCAGCAGACCGAGCGGGGGAGAGCAGTTCTTC. The V and J genes are TRBV6-5 and TRBJ2-1; 8 bases map to TRBD2. CDR1 is MNHEY, CDR2 SVGAGI, per germline. V was pared by 6 bases and J by 10 bases, with 5 bases of the junction left unmatched. The CDR3 totals 12 residues.

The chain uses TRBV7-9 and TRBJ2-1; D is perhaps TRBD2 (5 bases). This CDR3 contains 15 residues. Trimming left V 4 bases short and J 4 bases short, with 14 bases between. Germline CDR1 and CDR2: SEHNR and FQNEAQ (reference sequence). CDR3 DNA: TGTGCCAGCAGCTCCCGGGGAGTAGGTTACAATGAGCAGTTCTTC. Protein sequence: CASSSRGVGYNEQFF.

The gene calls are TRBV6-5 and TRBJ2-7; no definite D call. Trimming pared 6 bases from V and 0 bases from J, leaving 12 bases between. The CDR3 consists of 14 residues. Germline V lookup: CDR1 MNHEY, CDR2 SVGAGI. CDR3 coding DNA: TGTGCCAGCAGCGTGAGTCTGAGCTCCTACGAGCAGTACTTC. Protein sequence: CASSVSLSSYEQYF.

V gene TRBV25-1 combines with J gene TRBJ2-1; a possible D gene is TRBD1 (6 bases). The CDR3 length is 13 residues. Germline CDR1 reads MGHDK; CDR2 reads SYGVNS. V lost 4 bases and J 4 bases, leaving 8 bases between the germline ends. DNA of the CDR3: TGTGCCAGCAGTGTAGGACAGTACAATGAGCAGTTCTTC. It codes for CASSVGQYNEQFF.

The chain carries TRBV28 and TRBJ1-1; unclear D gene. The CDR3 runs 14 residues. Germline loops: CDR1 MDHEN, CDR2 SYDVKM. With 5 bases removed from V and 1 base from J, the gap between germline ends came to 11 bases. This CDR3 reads CASSPLVSNTEAFF. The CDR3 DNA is TGTGCCAGCAGTCCACTGGTCTCGAACACTGAAGCTTTCTTT.

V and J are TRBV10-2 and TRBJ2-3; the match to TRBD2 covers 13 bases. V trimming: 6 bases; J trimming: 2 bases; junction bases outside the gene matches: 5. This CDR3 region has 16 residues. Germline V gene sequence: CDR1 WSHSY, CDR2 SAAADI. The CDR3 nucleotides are TGCGCCAGCAGCAGGACTAGCGGGGGAACCACAGATACGCAGTATTTT. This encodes CASSRTSGGTTDTQYF.

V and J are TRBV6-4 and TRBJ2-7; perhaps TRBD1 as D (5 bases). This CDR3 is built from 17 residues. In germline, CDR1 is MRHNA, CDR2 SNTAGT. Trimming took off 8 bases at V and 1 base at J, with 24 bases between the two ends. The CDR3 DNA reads TGTGCCAGCGAAGCCTTAGGATACAGGCTTATATCCTACGAGCAGTACTTC. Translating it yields CASEALGYRLISYEQYF.

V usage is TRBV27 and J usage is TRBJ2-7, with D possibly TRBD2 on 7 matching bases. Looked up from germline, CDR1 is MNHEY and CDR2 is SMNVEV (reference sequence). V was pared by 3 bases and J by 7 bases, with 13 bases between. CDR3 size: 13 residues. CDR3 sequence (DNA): TGTGCCAGCAGTTTTCGGGGGGCGCGTGAGCAGTACTTC. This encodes CASSFRGAREQYF.